The clone carrying this T cell receptor (beta chain) occurred many times. Its antigen is not known. Template-switching 5'RACE yielded the TCR cDNA; a universal primer site and UMIs were added in the process. A single record per CDR3 protein comes from TCRdb applying MiXCR to the 5' RACE reads. The sample consists of around 310,000 distinct CDR3 sequences, 3% to 4.5% of them appearing once. The data stem from a study of T cells after yellow fever vaccination. On the study more broadly: When fractions had low cell numbers, they were prepared with SMART-Seq v4 Ultra Low Input.

General study results and limits: FACS-sorted repertoires could harbor abundant contaminating bulk-population clonotypes. Most clones from primary vaccination were detected again post-booster (approximately 97% CD4, 70% to 90% CD8).

Germline trimming cut 4 bases from V and 0 bases from J; bases unmatched to any gene: 5. The CDR3 covers 15 residues. Germline assignment: CDR1 SGHAT and CDR2 FQNNGV. The chain combines TRBV11-2 with TRBJ1-2; 7 bases fit TRBD1. The receptor's source is a man aged 18 to 35 who received the YFV17D yellow fever vaccine. The sample here was PBMCs, taken 5 days after the yellow fever booster vaccination. The DNA of the CDR3 is TGTGCCAGCAGCTCCCGACAGGGACCTAACTATGGCTACACCTTC. Its translation is CASSSRQGPNYGYTF. Looking up the rest from reference TRBV11-2 and TRBJ1-2 gives the full variable domain: EAGVAQSPRYKIIEKRQSVAFWCNPISGHATLYWYQQILGQGPKLLIQFQNNGVVDDSQLPKDRFSAERLKGVDSTLKIQPAKLEDSAVYLCASSSRQGPNYGYTFGSGTRLTVV.